Following are 12 T cell receptor beta chains from one sample sequenced in a study of T cell repertoires in cytomegalovirus infection. TCRdb passed the reads through MiXCR, listing each CDR3 protein once. The sample carries just under 550,000 distinct CDR3 sequences, about 30% recorded once. Sequenced sample: PBMCs. These TCRs come from a human donor in good health (CMV status not recorded). Some clones in this sample may be carry-over from other donors' samples.

The sample holds a few counts of this clonotype. This chain connects TRBV28 to TRBJ2-7; 10 bases map to TRBD2. The V gene's germline CDR1 is MDHEN and CDR2 SYDVKM. The ends lost 4 bases at V and 4 bases at J; junction bases unmatched: 7. There are 15 residues in the CDR3. The CDR3 loop reads CASSSGASGSYEQYF. In DNA form, the CDR3 reads TGTGCCAGCAGTTCCGGGGCTAGCGGGAGTTACGAGCAGTACTTC.

The CDR3 protein is CSVDLQGESTDTQYF. CDR3 sequence (DNA): TGCAGCGTTGATCTACAGGGAGAAAGCACAGATACGCAGTATTTT. V usage is TRBV29-1 and J usage is TRBJ2-3, with a possible D match to TRBD1 (6 bases). The length of the CDR3 is 15 residues. Per the germline V gene, CDR1 is SQVTM and CDR2 is ANQGSEA. Trimming pared 3 bases from V and 0 bases from J, leaving 13 bases between.

The chain employs TRBV4-1 and TRBJ1-2; D uncertain. Germline CDR1 and CDR2: MGHRA and YSYEKL. This CDR3 spans 14 amino acids. Trimming removed 1 base from V and 4 bases from J, with 10 bases in between. CDR3 protein: CASSQGGNLYGYTF. DNA of the CDR3: TGCGCCAGCAGCCAAGGAGGGAACCTCTATGGCTACACCTTC.

This clonotype has a handful of counts. The V and J genes are TRBV7-8 and TRBJ1-4; no clear D gene. V lost 1 base and J lost 8, with 8 bases in between. CDR1 and CDR2 (germline): SGHVS, FQNEAQ. This CDR3 has 13 residues. The CDR3 protein is CASSLVSFEKLFF. CDR3 coding DNA: TGTGCCAGCAGCTTAGTCTCGTTCGAAAAACTGTTTTTT.

In this sample, this clonotype turned up many times. The chain carries TRBV7-2 and TRBJ2-5; tentative D call: TRBD2 (6 bases). The V gene lost 5 bases and the J gene lost 7 bases, with 11 bases spanning the gap. CDR3 length: 12 amino acids. CDR1 is SGHTA and CDR2 is FQGNSA in the germline V gene. The chain's CDR3 is CASSLGGGTQYF. CDR3 nucleotide sequence: TGTGCCAGCAGCCTCGGGGGAGGGACCCAGTACTTC.

The chain couples TRBV7-2 to TRBJ2-7; 15 positions match TRBD2. This CDR3 has 16 amino acids. Germline V lookup: CDR1 SGHTA, CDR2 FQGNSA. Trimming took 3 bases from V and 6 from J; bases not matched to a gene: 6. The chain's CDR3 is CASSLWTSGRASEQYF. As DNA, the CDR3 is TGTGCCAGCAGCTTGTGGACTAGCGGGAGGGCCTCCGAGCAGTACTTC.

This clonotype turned up a few times. The chain recombines TRBV7-8 with TRBJ2-2; maybe TRBD2 (6 bases). Per the germline V gene, CDR1 is SGHVS and CDR2 is FQNEAQ. V shed 5 bases and J shed 5 bases, with 15 bases lying between them. The CDR3 loop spans 15 amino acids. The CDR3 region has the DNA TGTGCCAGCAGCCGCCGGGGAGGCGGTACCGGGGAGCTGTTTTTT. It encodes CASSRRGGGTGELFF.

This clonotype occurred many times. The chain is built from TRBV7-2 and TRBJ1-2; 11 positions agree with TRBD1. Germline values: CDR1 SGHTA, CDR2 FQGNSA. The CDR3 spans 15 residues. V gave up 3 bases and J gave up 3 bases; unmatched junction bases: 3. CDR3 sequence (DNA): TGTGCCAGCAGCTTGGGACAGGGGGTAGACTATGGCTACACCTTC. As protein: CASSLGQGVDYGYTF.

The chain joins TRBV11-3 to TRBJ1-1, with TRBD1 as a possible D gene (5 bases). Germline CDR1 and CDR2: SGHNT and YENEEA. The CDR3 extends over 13 amino acids. The V end lost 5 bases, the J end lost 7 bases, and 14 bases lay between the germline ends. The CDR3 DNA sequence: TGTGCCAGCAGCCATCCCGGGGGGGTTGAAGCTTTCTTT. Amino acids: CASSHPGGVEAFF.

The chain employs TRBV24-1 and TRBJ2-7, with D tentatively TRBD1 (5 bases). The CDR3 has 12 amino acids. In germline, CDR1 is KGHDR, CDR2 SFDVKD. Deletions cut 5 bases from V and 2 bases from J, with 6 bases between. CDR3: CATSGGPYEQYV. The CDR3 nucleotides read TGTGCCACCAGTGGGGGCCCCTACGAGCAGTACGTC.

The rearrangement links TRBV6-2 or TRBV6-3 to TRBJ2-3; D unresolved. The V end lost 2 bases, the J end lost 3 bases, and 9 bases lay between the germline ends. The germline gives CDR1 MNHEY, CDR2 SVGEGT. This CDR3 contains 14 residues. The CDR3 region has the DNA TGTGCCAGCAGTTACACGGGTCCAACAGATACGCAGTATTTT. Translation: CASSYTGPTDTQYF.

This clonotype was observed at least ten times. This chain connects TRBV7-2 to TRBJ1-1; the D is unclear. V dropped 0 bases and J dropped 2 bases, with 16 bases sitting between them. The CDR3 is 17 amino acids. The germline gives CDR1 SGHTA, CDR2 FQGNSA. CDR3 residues: CASSLAGFGRDNTEAFF. DNA for the CDR3: TGTGCCAGCAGCTTAGCGGGTTTTGGGCGGGATAACACTGAAGCTTTCTTT.